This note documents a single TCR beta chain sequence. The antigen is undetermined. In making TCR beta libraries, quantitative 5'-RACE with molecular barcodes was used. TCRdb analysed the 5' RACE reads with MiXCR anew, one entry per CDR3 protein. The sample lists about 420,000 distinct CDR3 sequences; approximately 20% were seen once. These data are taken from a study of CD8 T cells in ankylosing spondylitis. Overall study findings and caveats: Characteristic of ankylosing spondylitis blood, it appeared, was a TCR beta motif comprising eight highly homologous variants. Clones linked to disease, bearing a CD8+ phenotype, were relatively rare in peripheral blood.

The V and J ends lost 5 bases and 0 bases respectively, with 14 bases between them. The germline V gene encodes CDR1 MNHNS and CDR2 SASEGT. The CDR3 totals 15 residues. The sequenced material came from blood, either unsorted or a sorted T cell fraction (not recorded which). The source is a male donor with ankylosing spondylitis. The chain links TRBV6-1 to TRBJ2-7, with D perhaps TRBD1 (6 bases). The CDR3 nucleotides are TGTGCCAGCAGTACAGGGTGGTCAAGCTCCTACGAGCAGTACTTC. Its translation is CASSTGWSSSYEQYF.